The text below deals with one TCR beta chain. The target antigen is unknown. Barcoded TCR alpha and TCR beta cDNA libraries with UMIs came from 5'RACE using constant-segment primers. TCRdb re-analysed the 5' RACE reads in MiXCR, keeping a single row per CDR3 protein. The sample consists of 450,000 to 650,000 distinct CDR3 sequences, around 17% of them appearing once. This sample was included in a study of T-cell memory formation after mild COVID-19. Whole-study context: The two donors had largely donor-specific TCR clusters. General study points: Some SARS-CoV-2-responding clones were already detected in memory before infection.

The CDR3 runs 13 residues. Germline CDR1 and CDR2: MNHEY and SMNVEV (reference sequence). V lost 7 bases to trimming and J lost 6 bases; unmatched junction nucleotides: 8. The sequencing input was PBMCs or a T cell subset sorted from them (not recorded which). V usage is TRBV27 and J usage is TRBJ2-7; 8 nucleotides align to TRBD1. The receptor comes from an adult woman who had mild COVID-19 (a few samples of this study predate the infection). Cell type and time point are not known. This CDR3 is CASTPGRGLEQYF. CDR3 nucleotide sequence: TGTGCCAGCACCCCGGGCAGGGGGCTCGAGCAGTACTTC.